This T cell receptor (beta chain) is from a study of T-cell reconstitution after alpha-beta-depleted transplantation in children. Preparation of the TCRbeta library was carried out with unique molecular identifiers. A single record per CDR3 protein comes from TCRdb applying MiXCR to the PCR reads. Found here are almost 500,000 distinct CDR3 sequences, approximately 12% of them singletons; the top ten hold around 5.8%. J lost 6 bases, V lost 0 bases, and 10 bases had no gene match. From germline, CDR1 is LGHNT and CDR2 FRNRAP. CDR3 length: 18 residues. This TCR came from a human donor who donated a stem cell graft to a child with combined immunodeficiency. The source material was PBMCs from the stem cell graft donor, sampled from the stem cell graft. This chain joins TRBV12-5 and TRBJ2-2, with 10 bases fitting TRBD1. In DNA, the CDR3 is TGTGCTAGTGGTTTGGTACTACGGGACAGGGGCTTCCCCGGGGAGCTGTTTTTT. Translation gives CASGLVLRDRGFPGELFF.